The T cell receptor (beta chain) described here comes from a study of shared clonotypes between healthy human individuals. There are 14 residues in the CDR3. Germline V lookup: CDR1 SGHTA, CDR2 FQGTGA. V was pared by 5 bases and J by 5 bases, with 12 bases between. Profiling relied on immunoSEQ multiplex PCR, and the TCRdb table lists in-frame clones only, not all of them. The sample carries 2 million to 2.5 million clones, roughly 93% recorded once. Study-wide findings and caveats: Larger estimated richness was generally recorded for naive subsets relative to memory subsets. Represented diversity (both genetic and exposure-history) was limited by the small number of donors.

Note on this clone: The antigen remains undetermined.

The chain couples TRBV7-3 to TRBJ2-2; a possible D gene is TRBD2 (5 bases). The sample was naive CD4+ T cells from PBMCs. As to subset: CD45RA+ positively selected. This sequence was found in a man aged 18 to 29 in good health. Some clones in this sample may be carry-over from other donors' samples. CDR3 DNA: TGTGCCAGCAGCCGCGAGGGAACTACCGGGGAGCTGTTTTTT. Its protein is CASSREGTTGELFF.